What follows are 10 T cell receptor beta chains derived from one specimen sequenced in a study of OX40 agonist ivuxolimab in advanced cancers. Some clones are missing from TCRdb's copy, which holds only in-frame ones; the method was immunoSEQ multiplex PCR. The repertoire holds 65,000 to 100,000 clones, with approximately 94% as singletons. The sample was CD4+ or CD8+ T cells sorted from blood, taken in a trial of the OX40 agonist ivuxolimab. The receptors shown here come from an adult with an advanced solid tumor such as melanoma, head and neck, liver or kidney cancer.

The chain has TRBV6-5 and TRBJ2-7; TRBD2 agrees at 12 bases. The V and J ends lost 5 bases and 5 bases, in that order; junction bases with no gene match: 4. The germline CDR1 and CDR2 sequences are MNHEY and SVGAGI. CDR3 length: 14 amino acids. CDR3: CASSLAGGPNEQYF. In nucleotides, the CDR3 is TGTGCCAGCAGTCTAGCGGGAGGGCCAAACGAGCAGTACTTC.

The rearrangement links TRBV10-3 to TRBJ2-1, with 8 bases aligning to TRBD2. This CDR3 is 14 amino acids long. The germline gives CDR1 ENHRY, CDR2 SYGVKD. Trimming cost V 3 bases and J 7 bases; bases outside gene matches: 5. The CDR3 protein is CAISDGLAPNEQFF. CDR3 nucleotides: TGTGCCATCAGTGATGGACTAGCTCCGAATGAGCAGTTCTTC.

The genes are TRBV7-9 and TRBJ2-3; TRBD1 is a possible D gene (6 bases). Per germline, CDR1 SEHNR and CDR2 FQNEAQ (reference sequence). There are 15 residues in the CDR3. The germline V and J ends were trimmed by 6 bases and 2 bases, with 15 bases remaining between them. In DNA, the CDR3 is TGTGCCAGCAGTCCAGGGGACCGCCACACAGATACGCAGTATTTT. It yields the protein CASSPGDRHTDTQYF.

The chain carries TRBV20-1 and TRBJ2-3, with unresolved D. The CDR3 runs to 10 residues. Germline V gives CDR1 DFQATT, CDR2 SNEGSKA (reference sequence). The V end lost 3 bases, the J end lost 5 bases, and 3 bases lay between the germline ends. In nucleotides, the CDR3 is TGCAGTGCTAGGGAAGATACGCAGTATTTT. This sequence encodes CSAREDTQYF.

This clone occurred a few times. V is TRBV7-9 and J is TRBJ1-1; no reliable D call. Trimming removed 2 bases from V and 0 bases from J, with 4 bases in between. Germline V gene data show CDR1 as SEHNR and CDR2 as FQNEAQ (reference sequence). The CDR3 consists of 13 residues. DNA for the CDR3: TGTGCCAGCAGCTTATTGGTGAACACTGAAGCTTTCTTT. Amino acid sequence: CASSLLVNTEAFF.

This chain uses TRBV9 with TRBJ2-2; D not resolved. CDR1 is SGDLS and CDR2 is YYNGEE in the germline V gene. The V gene lost 0 bases and the J gene lost 0 bases, with 12 bases spanning the gap. The CDR3 sequence is 17 residues long. DNA for the CDR3: TGTGCCAGCAGCGTAGCGCGTGGAGATCCGAACACCGGGGAGCTGTTTTTT. It yields the protein CASSVARGDPNTGELFF.

The chain employs TRBV4-3 and TRBJ2-7; 9 bases match TRBD2. Trimming removed 1 base from V and 2 bases from J; junction bases left unmatched: 3. This CDR3 region has 15 residues. Germline V CDR1 and CDR2: LGHNA, YSLEER. This CDR3 reads CASSQVSGGAYEQYF. In DNA, the CDR3 is TGCGCCAGCAGCCAAGTTAGCGGGGGAGCCTACGAGCAGTACTTC.

V and J are TRBV9 and TRBJ1-4, with D hard to call. Germline-derived CDR1 and CDR2 are SGDLS and YYNGEE. The CDR3 is 14 amino acids. The V end was cut by 4 bases, the J end by 6 bases, with 13 bases between. CDR3 sequence reads: CASSLGVGDEKLFF. CDR3 DNA sequence: TGTGCCAGCAGCCTTGGGGTCGGGGATGAAAAACTGTTTTTT.

This chain uses TRBV4-3 with TRBJ2-7; no firm D call. CDR1 LGHNA and CDR2 YSLEER come from the germline V gene. The CDR3 runs 14 residues. Trimming took 3 bases from V and 3 from J, leaving 12 bases between them. The CDR3, as DNA: TGCGCCAGCAGCCACCGCCCGGACGGCTACGAGCAGTACTTC. It encodes CASSHRPDGYEQYF.

V usage is TRBV15 and J usage is TRBJ2-7; the match to TRBD2 covers 9 bases. The length of the CDR3 is 15 residues. V lost 4 bases and J lost 0; bases outside the gene matches: 4. CDR1 is LNHNV, CDR2 YYDKDF, per germline (reference sequence). Written as DNA, the CDR3 is TGTGCCACCAGCACTCTAGCGGGACTCTCCTACGAGCAGTACTTC. Protein product: CATSTLAGLSYEQYF. The whole variable domain, remainder taken from reference TRBV15 and TRBJ2-7, is DAMVIQNPRYQVTQFGKPVTLSCSQTLNHNVMYWYQQKSSQAPKLLFHYYDKDFNNEADTPDNFQSRRPNTSFCFLDIRSPGLGDTAMYLCATSTLAGLSYEQYFGPGTRLTVT.